The source of this TCR beta chain is a study of early T cells in non-severe SARS-CoV-2 infection. From germline, CDR1 is PRHDT and CDR2 FYEKMQ (reference sequence). This CDR3 spans 13 amino acids. Trimming pared 2 bases from V and 5 bases from J, leaving 9 bases between. This clonotype was detected ten times or more. TCRdb independently ran MiXCR on the 5' RACE reads; one entry per CDR3 protein. The sample contains under 100,000 distinct CDR3 sequences, approximately 10% of which appear only once. The sequence was collected from an adult who was a healthcare worker with PCR-confirmed SARS-CoV-2 infection or an uninfected control (not recorded which). V and J are TRBV13 and TRBJ1-2; D ambiguous. Sequencing input: whole blood. This CDR3 is CASSLPPGYGYTF. The DNA for the CDR3 is TGTGCCAGCAGCTTACCGCCTGGATATGGCTACACCTTC.